This TCR beta chain was profiled in a study of graft-versus-host responses after intestinal transplantation. Study as a whole: Transplants were multivisceral, liver-intestinal, or isolated intestinal. Anti-thymocyte globulin was used for induction in all recipients, who then took tacrolimus and steroids for about 3 years.

The CDR3 has 14 amino acids. Germline V lookup: CDR1 SGHRS, CDR2 YFSETQ. V was pared by 2 bases and J by 1 base, with 9 bases between. In the case of this clone: Its antigen is as yet unknown.

TCRdb keeps only in-frame clones here, not all; method: immunoSEQ multiplex PCR. The sample holds 95,000 to 110,000 clones; 80% to 95% are singletons and the top ten take approximately 1%. Findings and caveats of the study: Within the allografts of patients who had graft-donor T cell macrochimerism, graft-versus-host to host-versus-graft clonal ratios were high. GvH clones were found in recipient marrow; some appeared first in ileum or blood.

The sequence came from a human donor who received an intestinal transplant. The chain employs TRBV5-1 and TRBJ1-1; the D is unclear. Material: unstimulated CD8+ T cells sorted from spleen or lymph node cells, obtained before intestinal transplant. CDR3 bases: TGCGCCAGCAGCTTCCTGGACCCGAACACTGAAGCTTTCTTT. Translation gives CASSFLDPNTEAFF.